This T cell receptor (beta chain) was recorded in a study of T-cell memory formation after mild COVID-19. Study-level findings and limits: Still unconfirmed is whether the second-wave clones peaking on day 37 recognized SARS-CoV-2. Clones that got smaller from day 15 to 85 had even CD4/CD8, while clones growing later tipped toward CD4+.

This clonotype was detected ten times or more. Its antigen is still unknown. Researchers used 5'RACE with constant-segment primers to make TCR alpha and TCR beta cDNA libraries that carry sample barcodes and UMIs. TCRdb recomputed calls from the 5' RACE reads with MiXCR, one row per CDR3 protein. This table has 50,000 or so distinct CDR3 sequences, 9.5% to 15% appearing once. V lost 8 bases to trimming and J lost 7 bases, with 15 bases between them. Germline V lookup: CDR1 ENHRY, CDR2 SYGVKD. This CDR3 region has 13 residues. This sequence joins TRBV10-3 and TRBJ2-1, with D maybe TRBD2 (7 bases). This sequence was found in a man in his late teens or twenties who had mild COVID-19 (a few samples of this study predate the infection). Cell type and time point are not known. Sequenced: PBMCs or a T cell subset sorted from them (not recorded which). The CDR3 DNA reads TGTGCCATCGGGGGGGGCGGATTGAATGAGCAGTTCTTC. It codes for CAIGGGGLNEQFF.